The 9 T cell receptor beta chains presented below share a single source sample, sequenced in a study of T cells in Graves' hyperthyroidism and ophthalmopathy. Authors of the study amplified TCR beta CDR3 regions from RNA transcripts. With the HTBI primer set, the TCR CDR3 went through a first round of RT-PCR. TCRdb re-called the multiplex PCR reads with MiXCR, one entry per CDR3 protein. The table lists about half a million distinct CDR3 sequences, under 25% of them singletons. The specimen sequenced was blood. These receptors were obtained from a man between 18 and 35 years old with Graves' hyperthyroidism.

This chain uses TRBV27 with TRBJ2-7, with 10 bases identical to TRBD2. CDR3 length: 18 residues. The ends lost 3 bases at V and 6 bases at J; junction bases unmatched: 17. Germline CDR1 is MNHEY and CDR2 is SMNVEV (reference sequence). CDR3 coding DNA: TGTGCCAGCAGTTTCACATATCCCTCTAGCGGGAGAGCCCTCGAGCAGTACTTC. Protein: CASSFTYPSSGRALEQYF.

This clonotype appeared many times. The chain recombines TRBV19 with TRBJ1-1, with unresolved D. Trimming pared 1 base from V and 4 bases from J, leaving 13 bases between. This CDR3 has 15 residues. CDR1 is LNHDA and CDR2 is SQIVND in the germline V gene (reference sequence). CDR3 sequence: CASSIGAEGVTEAFF. CDR3 nucleotides: TGTGCCAGTAGTATAGGGGCCGAGGGCGTCACTGAAGCTTTCTTT.

This clonotype was picked up a small number of times. V is TRBV2 and J is TRBJ2-7, with TRBD1 matching over 10 bases. The V segment lost 6 bases and the J segment 6 bases; nucleotides outside the gene matches: 8. Germline CDR1 SNHLY, CDR2 FYNNEI. The CDR3 sequence is 14 residues long. The CDR3 protein is CASRERQGAGEQYF. CDR3 in DNA: TGTGCCAGCAGGGAACGACAGGGGGCTGGCGAGCAGTACTTC.

This clonotype was picked up a small number of times. V gene TRBV12-3 or TRBV12-4 combines with J gene TRBJ1-4; D uncertain. The CDR3 has 14 amino acids. Deletions cut 3 bases from V and 0 bases from J, with 5 bases between. The chain's CDR3 is CASSLGSTNEKLFF. CDR3 in DNA: TGTGCCAGCAGTTTGGGGTCAACTAATGAAAAACTGTTTTTT.

J is TRBJ2-7 and V is TRBV6-1; D is unresolved. CDR3 size: 13 residues. In germline, CDR1 is MNHNS, CDR2 SASEGT. Trimming shortened V by 7 bases and J by 3 bases, and 13 bases separated the two germline ends. For the CDR3, the DNA is TGTGCCAGCAATGCACTCGGTCTCTACGAGCAGTACTTC. Its protein product is CASNALGLYEQYF.

This clonotype was picked up many times. The chain carries TRBV20-1 and TRBJ1-5; D is ambiguous. The CDR3 runs to 12 residues. Trimming removed 3 bases at V and 0 bases at J, with 3 bases between. Germline V CDR1 and CDR2: DFQATT, SNEGSKA (reference sequence). The CDR3 DNA sequence: TGCAGTGCTAGGGTTAGCAATCAGCCCCAGCATTTT. Protein: CSARVSNQPQHF.

About this clonotype: At one boundary the junction diverges from the germline segment, which might be a read error. The J gene is TRBJ2-2, the V gene TRBV28; D is perhaps TRBD2 (5 bases). The germline CDR1 and CDR2 sequences are MDHEN and SYDVKM. The CDR3 runs 14 residues. CDR3 residues: CASSFGLVIGDLFF. CDR3 sequence (DNA): TGTGCCAGCAGTTTTGGGCTAGTCATCGGGGATCTGTTTTTT.

This clonotype was observed a few times. V gene TRBV24-1 combines with J gene TRBJ2-2; TRBD2 matches at 10 bases. There are 16 residues in the CDR3. CDR1 and CDR2 from the germline V gene are KGHDR and SFDVKD. V shed 7 bases and J 5 bases; nucleotides not matched to a gene: 9. CDR3 nucleotide sequence: TGTGCCACCAGCCGACGAGCGGGGGGGCGGACCGGGGAGCTGTTTTTT. Protein sequence: CATSRRAGGRTGELFF.

This clonotype was detected many times. CDR3 DNA sequence: TGCAGGGCAACAGGGGACCCTAACTATGGCTACACCTTC. It is translated as CRATGDPNYGYTF. This rearrangement joins TRBV20-1 to TRBJ1-2; 7 bases line up with TRBD1. CDR3 length equals 13 residues. Germline V gene data show CDR1 as DFQATT and CDR2 as SNEGSKA (reference sequence).